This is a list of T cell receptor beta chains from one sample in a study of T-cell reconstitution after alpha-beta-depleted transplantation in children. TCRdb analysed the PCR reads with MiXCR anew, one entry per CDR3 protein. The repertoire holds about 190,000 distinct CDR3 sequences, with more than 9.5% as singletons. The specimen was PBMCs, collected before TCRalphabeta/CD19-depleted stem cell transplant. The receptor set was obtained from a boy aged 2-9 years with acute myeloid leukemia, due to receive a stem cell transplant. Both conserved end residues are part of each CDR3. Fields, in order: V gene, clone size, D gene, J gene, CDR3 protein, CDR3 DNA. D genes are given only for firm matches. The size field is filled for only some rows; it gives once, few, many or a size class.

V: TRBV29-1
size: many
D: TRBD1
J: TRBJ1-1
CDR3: CSVEGGQGATEAFF
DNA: TGCAGCGTTGAAGGGGGACAGGGGGCCACTGAAGCTTTCTTT

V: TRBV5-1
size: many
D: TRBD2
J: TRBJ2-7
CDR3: CASSPLVSSGGQYEQYF
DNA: TGCGCCAGCAGCCCCCTGGTTTCTAGCGGAGGGCAGTACGAGCAGTACTTC

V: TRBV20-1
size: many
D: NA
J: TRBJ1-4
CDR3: CSARDSGGREKLFF
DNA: TGCAGTGCTAGAGATTCTGGGGGTCGAGAAAAACTGTTTTTT

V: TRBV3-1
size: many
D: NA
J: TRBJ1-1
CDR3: CASSHRTEAFF
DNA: TGTGCCAGCAGCCACAGGACTGAAGCTTTCTTT

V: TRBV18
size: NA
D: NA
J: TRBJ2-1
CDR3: CASSPQGPLDNEQFF
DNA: TGTGCCAGCTCACCTCAGGGCCCCCTTGACAATGAGCAGTTCTTC

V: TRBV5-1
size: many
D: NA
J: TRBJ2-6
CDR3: CASSSTGSGANVLTF
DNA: TGCGCCAGCAGCTCCACAGGGTCTGGGGCCAACGTCCTGACTTTC

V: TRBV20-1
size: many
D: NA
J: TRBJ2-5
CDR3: CSAQTGRETQYF
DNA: TGCAGTGCCCAGACAGGCCGAGAGACCCAGTACTTC

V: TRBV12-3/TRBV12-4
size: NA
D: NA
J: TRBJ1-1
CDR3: CASSPGGHANTEAFF
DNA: TGTGCCAGCAGCCCCGGGGGACACGCGAACACTGAAGCTTTCTTT

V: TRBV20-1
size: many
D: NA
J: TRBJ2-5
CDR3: CSARVYEETQYF
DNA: TGCAGTGCTAGAGTTTACGAAGAGACCCAGTACTTC

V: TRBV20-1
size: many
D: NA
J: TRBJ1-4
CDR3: CSANPPIGRGLNEKLFF
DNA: TGCAGTGCCAACCCCCCCATCGGAAGGGGGTTAAATGAAAAACTGTTTTTT

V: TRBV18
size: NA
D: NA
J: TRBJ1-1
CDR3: CASAKGENTEAFF
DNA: TGTGCCAGCGCAAAGGGGGAGAACACTGAAGCTTTCTTT

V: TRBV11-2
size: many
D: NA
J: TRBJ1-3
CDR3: CASSLGSGGIGNTIYF
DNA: TGTGCCAGCAGCTTAGGTTCGGGCGGGATCGGAAACACCATATATTTT

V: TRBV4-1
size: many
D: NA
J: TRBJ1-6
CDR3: CASSQAPSGFSNSPLHF
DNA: TGCGCCAGCAGCCAAGCCCCCTCGGGGTTTTCAAATTCACCCCTCCACTTT

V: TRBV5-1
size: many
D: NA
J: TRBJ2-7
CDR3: CASSSRGSASSYEQYF
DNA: TGCGCCAGCAGCTCCCGGGGTAGCGCAAGCTCCTACGAGCAGTACTTC

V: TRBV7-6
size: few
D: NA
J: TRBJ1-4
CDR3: CASSFHRNSIEKLFF
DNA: TGTGCCAGCAGTTTCCACCGGAACAGTATTGAAAAACTGTTTTTT

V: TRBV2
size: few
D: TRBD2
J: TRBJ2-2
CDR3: CASSPSLAGGPEGGELFF
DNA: TGTGCCAGCAGTCCCTCACTAGCGGGAGGGCCTGAGGGCGGGGAGCTGTTTTTT

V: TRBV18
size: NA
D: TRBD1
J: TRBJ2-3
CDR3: CASSPRYVTGGTDTQYF
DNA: TGTGCCAGCTCACCACGTTACGTGACAGGGGGTACAGATACGCAGTATTTT

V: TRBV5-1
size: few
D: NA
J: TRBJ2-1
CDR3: CASSREELVNEQFF
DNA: TGCGCCAGCAGCCGTGAGGAGTTGGTCAATGAGCAGTTCTTC

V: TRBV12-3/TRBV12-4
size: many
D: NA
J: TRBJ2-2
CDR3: CASSLRDILTGELFF
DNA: TGTGCCAGCAGTTTACGGGACATACTCACCGGGGAGCTGTTTTTT

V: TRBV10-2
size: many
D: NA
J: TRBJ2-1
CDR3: CASSRSSPLDEQFF
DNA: TGCGCCAGCAGTCGGAGTTCGCCCTTGGATGAGCAGTTCTTC

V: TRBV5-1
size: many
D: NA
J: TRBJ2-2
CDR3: CASSLGTDLNTGELFF
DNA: TGCGCCAGCAGCTTGGGGACAGACCTGAACACCGGGGAGCTGTTTTTT

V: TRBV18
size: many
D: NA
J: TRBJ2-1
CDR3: CASSPGVARLEQFF
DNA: TGTGCCAGCTCACCAGGGGTAGCGCGGCTTGAGCAGTTCTTC

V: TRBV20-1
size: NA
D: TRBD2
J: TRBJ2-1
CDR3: CSAPGLLMDEQFF
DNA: TGCAGTGCTCCGGGACTACTGATGGATGAGCAGTTCTTC

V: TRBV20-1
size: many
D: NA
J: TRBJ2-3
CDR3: CSARATSTDTQYF
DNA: TGCAGTGCTAGAGCAACTAGCACAGATACGCAGTATTTT

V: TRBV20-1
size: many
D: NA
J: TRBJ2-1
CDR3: CSANKNNEQFF
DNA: TGCAGTGCCAACAAAAACAATGAGCAGTTCTTC

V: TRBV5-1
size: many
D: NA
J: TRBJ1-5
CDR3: CASSLLHPNQPQHF
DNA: TGCGCCAGCAGCTTGCTACACCCTAATCAGCCCCAGCATTTT

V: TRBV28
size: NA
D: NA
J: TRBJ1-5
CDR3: CASFRFNQPQHF
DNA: TGTGCCAGTTTCAGGTTCAATCAGCCCCAGCATTTT

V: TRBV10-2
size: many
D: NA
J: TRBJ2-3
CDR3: CASSESIGARTDTQYF
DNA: TGCGCCAGCAGTGAGTCGATCGGAGCTCGCACAGATACGCAGTATTTT